The 8 T cell receptor beta chains reported below all come from one sample, sequenced in a study of T-cell memory formation after mild COVID-19. TCRdb re-called the 5' RACE reads through MiXCR, storing one row per CDR3 protein. Of around 400,000 distinct CDR3 sequences in the sample, 20% to 25% were seen once. Input material: PBMCs or a T cell subset sorted from them (not recorded which). These receptors were taken from an adult woman who had mild COVID-19 (a few samples of this study predate the infection). Cell type and time point are not known.

This clonotype came up a few times. The gene calls are TRBV12-3 or TRBV12-4 and TRBJ1-2, with D uncertain. The germline V and J ends were trimmed by 5 bases and 6 bases, with 19 bases remaining between them. This CDR3 region has 15 residues. CDR3 sequence (DNA): TGTGCCAGCAGTCCACTTCGGGTGGCCGGGCATGGCTACACCTTC. The encoded protein is CASSPLRVAGHGYTF.

The chain carries TRBV5-1 and TRBJ2-7; tentative D call: TRBD1 (6 bases). Germline assignment: CDR1 SGHRS and CDR2 YFSETQ. This CDR3 contains 14 residues. Trimming stripped 4 bases from V and 3 bases from J, with 14 bases between. The CDR3 reads CASSADRNLYEQYF. As DNA, the CDR3 is TGCGCCAGCAGCGCGGACAGAAACCTCTACGAGCAGTACTTC.

The table lists this clonotype with a count of one. This chain connects TRBV20-1 to TRBJ1-6, with 9 bases aligning to TRBD1. The J segment lost 7 bases and the V segment lost 7 bases, leaving 17 bases of the junction unmatched. CDR1 is DFQATT, CDR2 SNEGSKA, per germline (reference sequence). This CDR3 has 17 amino acids. CDR3 amino acids: CSVSPGTGGYGNSPLHF. The CDR3 DNA sequence: TGCAGTGTTTCACCGGGAACAGGGGGCTATGGGAATTCACCCCTCCACTTT.

V usage is TRBV24-1 and J usage is TRBJ2-7; tentative D call: TRBD1 (6 bases). This CDR3 contains 17 residues. V was trimmed by 5 bases and J by 3 bases, leaving 22 bases between them. Looked up from germline, CDR1 is KGHDR and CDR2 is SFDVKD. The chain's CDR3 is CATSAGAGRGKSYEQYF. CDR3 nucleotide sequence: TGTGCCACCAGTGCAGGGGCCGGCCGTGGAAAAAGCTACGAGCAGTACTTC.

This clonotype was seen ten or more times. V gene TRBV5-1 combines with J gene TRBJ2-1, with D perhaps being TRBD1 or TRBD2 (5 bases each). The germline V gene encodes CDR1 SGHRS and CDR2 YFSETQ. Trimming took 2 bases from V and 8 from J, leaving 17 bases between them. The CDR3 runs 15 residues. This CDR3 is CASSFTRGVSDEQFF. CDR3 DNA sequence: TGCGCCAGCAGCTTTACGAGGGGCGTTAGCGATGAGCAGTTCTTC.

This clonotype was found a few times. The gene calls are TRBV12-3 or TRBV12-4 and TRBJ2-7; TRBD1 is a possible D gene (6 bases). Trimming removed 5 bases at V and 7 bases at J, with 18 bases between. CDR3 length equals 14 residues. CDR3 nucleotide sequence: TGTGCCAGCAGTCCGGGACACCTACTACGAGAGCAGTACTTC. Translation gives CASSPGHLLREQYF.

This clonotype was observed at least ten times. The chain carries TRBV12-3 or TRBV12-4 and TRBJ2-7; tentatively, D is TRBD1 or TRBD2 (6 bases each). V was shortened by 6 bases and J by 2 bases, with 14 bases between the two germline ends. The CDR3 has 14 amino acids. CDR3 DNA sequence: TGTGCCAGCAGCTCCGGGGGCGGTACCTACGAGCAGTACTTC. Protein: CASSSGGGTYEQYF.

The chain links TRBV3-2 to TRBJ2-2; the table's D gene call, TRBD2, was not cross checked with the DNA. TRBV3-2 is given as a pseudogene. The CDR3 is 16 residues long. The CDR3: CASGLQGRENTGELFF. The CDR3 DNA reads as TGTGCCAGCGGCCTACAAGGGAGGGAGAACACCGGGGAGCTGTTTTTT.